Listed below are T cell receptor beta chains from one sample, sequenced in a study of T-cell memory formation after mild COVID-19. TCRdb passed the 5' RACE reads through MiXCR, listing each CDR3 protein once. Altogether 200,000 to 250,000 distinct CDR3 sequences are present, roughly 9.4% being singletons, with the ten largest covering around 23%. The sequenced material came from PBMCs or a T cell subset sorted from them (not recorded which). Receptors originate from a man between 18 and 29 years old who had mild COVID-19 (a few samples of this study predate the infection). Cell type and time point are not known. The conserved cysteine and the conserved F or W are not part of the CDR3 here. Clone size is stated in some rows and not others, as once, few, many or a class when expanded.

cdr3_aa: ASNSAGSYNSPLH; clone_size: few; v_call: TRBV6-5
cdr3_aa: ASSPDSTSYEQY; clone_size: NA; v_call: TRBV5-1
cdr3_aa: ASSERAAGANVLT; clone_size: NA; v_call: TRBV25-1
cdr3_aa: ASSQELRGNTEAF; clone_size: NA; v_call: TRBV3-1
cdr3_aa: ATTAGGPSGYEEQY; clone_size: few; v_call: TRBV27
cdr3_aa: ASSEANEKLF; clone_size: NA; v_call: TRBV4-1
cdr3_aa: ASSLDWDYGYT; clone_size: few; v_call: TRBV7-2
cdr3_aa: ASSQGAALSTDTQY; clone_size: many; v_call: TRBV12-3/TRBV12-4
cdr3_aa: ASRQAGVINYGYT; clone_size: few; v_call: TRBV28
cdr3_aa: ASSQDSNTEAF; clone_size: NA; v_call: TRBV7-7
cdr3_aa: ASSLLAGPSTDTQY; clone_size: NA; v_call: TRBV7-2
cdr3_aa: ASGFPEQY; clone_size: few; v_call: TRBV12-5
cdr3_aa: ASSYTPRDEQY; clone_size: many; v_call: TRBV6-5
cdr3_aa: ASSFLTSTDTQY; clone_size: many; v_call: TRBV7-9
cdr3_aa: ASGSRNTGELF; clone_size: few; v_call: TRBV7-7
cdr3_aa: ASSLDSSLSTDTQY; clone_size: NA; v_call: TRBV7-3
cdr3_aa: ASSGSDGDGYT; clone_size: NA; v_call: TRBV6-4
cdr3_aa: ASSQAGVLSFEAF; clone_size: many; v_call: TRBV4-1
cdr3_aa: ASSPAGYRTDTQY; clone_size: once; v_call: TRBV7-6
cdr3_aa: ASSYEWTGGANTGELF; clone_size: NA; v_call: TRBV6-5
cdr3_aa: ASSQFGGGTEAF; clone_size: NA; v_call: TRBV7-3
cdr3_aa: SAPQGDSGANVLT; clone_size: NA; v_call: TRBV20-1
cdr3_aa: ASSFQLTGGQETQY; clone_size: many; v_call: TRBV5-1
cdr3_aa: ASSPGTSDIYQPQH; clone_size: NA; v_call: TRBV6-2/TRBV6-3
cdr3_aa: ASSFGDYETQY; clone_size: many; v_call: TRBV7-2
cdr3_aa: ASSYVLGAGQPQH; clone_size: few; v_call: TRBV6-2/TRBV6-3
cdr3_aa: ASSPDGGEQPQH; clone_size: NA; v_call: TRBV18
cdr3_aa: ASSLRRLAGQTQY; clone_size: NA; v_call: TRBV7-2
cdr3_aa: SVDGNTEAF; clone_size: many; v_call: TRBV29-1
cdr3_aa: ASSSSPGSGETQY; clone_size: few; v_call: TRBV11-2
cdr3_aa: ATSDLLSRSYNEQF; clone_size: NA; v_call: TRBV24-1
cdr3_aa: ASRRALNEKLF; clone_size: few; v_call: TRBV7-6
cdr3_aa: ASSLAVAIAGNTIY; clone_size: few; v_call: TRBV5-8
cdr3_aa: SGRVQNTGELF; clone_size: many; v_call: TRBV20-1
cdr3_aa: ASSEADSFHEQY; clone_size: few; v_call: TRBV27
cdr3_aa: ASHSTGDEQF; clone_size: NA; v_call: TRBV5-1
cdr3_aa: ASSLQTQSEQF; clone_size: few; v_call: TRBV3-1
cdr3_aa: SVGSYTGELF; clone_size: NA; v_call: TRBV29-1
cdr3_aa: ASSPILRNTDTQY; clone_size: NA; v_call: TRBV18
cdr3_aa: ASSRRVGASHEQY; clone_size: many; v_call: TRBV5-1
cdr3_aa: ASSLGTQDGYT; clone_size: few; v_call: TRBV5-6
cdr3_aa: SATQVRETQY; clone_size: NA; v_call: TRBV20-1
cdr3_aa: ASSLGQTKGNTIY; clone_size: NA; v_call: TRBV12-3/TRBV12-4
cdr3_aa: ASSLSRGLYNEQF; clone_size: few; v_call: TRBV27
cdr3_aa: ASSLDRGPPGELF; clone_size: NA; v_call: TRBV5-1
cdr3_aa: ASSRTGGDTGELF; clone_size: many; v_call: TRBV6-1
cdr3_aa: SAPPRDRGSGELF; clone_size: few; v_call: TRBV20-1
cdr3_aa: ASSFWPGGEVGGYT; clone_size: few; v_call: TRBV27
cdr3_aa: SATRGGAYNEQF; clone_size: NA; v_call: TRBV20-1
cdr3_aa: ASSPGEQTYPEEKLF; clone_size: NA; v_call: TRBV5-4
cdr3_aa: SASLGTVHSRNQPQH; clone_size: NA; v_call: TRBV20-1
cdr3_aa: ASSFPVGEQF; clone_size: NA; v_call: TRBV5-1
cdr3_aa: ASSLLLTGTTEAF; clone_size: few; v_call: TRBV12-3/TRBV12-4
cdr3_aa: ASSQEYEQY; clone_size: few; v_call: TRBV3-1
cdr3_aa: ASIGAGYT; clone_size: NA; v_call: TRBV6-1
cdr3_aa: ASSQSPTGGHEKLF; clone_size: many; v_call: TRBV4-1
cdr3_aa: ASSLSGQGRSPLH; clone_size: few; v_call: TRBV5-1
cdr3_aa: ASSLHSGATGELF; clone_size: NA; v_call: TRBV12-3/TRBV12-4
cdr3_aa: ASSLAPGDLNTEAF; clone_size: few; v_call: TRBV7-3
cdr3_aa: ASSSMTDTQY; clone_size: few; v_call: TRBV12-3/TRBV12-4